The 18 T cell receptor beta chains below come from one sample, sequenced in a study of blood T cell repertoires in COVID-19. Produced via immunoSEQ multiplex PCR; TCRdb's table is partial and in-frame only. Of 110,000 to 150,000 clones listed, roughly 88% are singletons. Sequenced sample: peripheral blood. The receptors come from a man in his fifties or sixties with active or convalescent COVID-19.

V is TRBV11-2 and J is TRBJ2-1, with 8 bases lining up with TRBD2. The germline V gene has CDR1 SGHAT and CDR2 FQNNGV. The CDR3 covers 15 residues. Trimming at V came to 5 bases and at J to 8 bases, leaving 11 bases not matched to a gene. The CDR3: CASSLERECFYEQFF. The DNA of the CDR3 is TGTGCCAGCAGCCTCGAGCGGGAGTGCTTTTATGAGCAGTTCTTC.

J is TRBJ2-5 and V is TRBV5-6; 7 bases agree with TRBD2. The J segment lost 2 bases and the V segment lost 2 bases, leaving 6 bases of the junction unmatched. Germline V CDR1 and CDR2: SGHDT, YYEEEE. The CDR3 is made up of 15 amino acids. CDR3 bases: TGTGCCAGCAGCTTTGGGCCGGGGGGTCAAGAGACCCAGTACTTC. This gives the protein CASSFGPGGQETQYF.

This chain uses TRBV18 with TRBJ2-7; 9 bases are a match to TRBD1. Per germline, CDR1 KGHSH and CDR2 LQKENI. V shed 5 bases, J shed 4 bases, and the junction held 6 bases outside the gene matches. CDR3 length: 14 amino acids. The CDR3 region is CASSSRDRVYEQYV. CDR3 DNA: TGTGCCAGCTCATCCCGGGACAGGGTTTACGAGCAGTACGTC.

In this sample, this clone turned up once. The chain has TRBV4-3 and TRBJ2-7, with a tentative D call TRBD2 (6 bases). Per germline, CDR1 LGHNA and CDR2 YSLEER. V shed 1 base and J shed 3 bases, with 13 bases lying between them. This CDR3 has 15 amino acids. CDR3 bases: TGCGCCAGCAGCCAAGTGCGGGGTCTGAACTACGAGCAGTACGTC. Translating gives CASSQVRGLNYEQYV.

The DNA for the CDR3 is TGCAGCGTTGAAGTACGACTAGCGGGGGGAAAAAACATTCAGTACTTC. Translating gives CSVEVRLAGGKNIQYF. The chain combines TRBV29-1 with TRBJ2-4, with 13 bases matching TRBD2. The CDR3 spans 16 residues. V shed 1 base and J 4 bases; nucleotides not matched to a gene: 4. Germline CDR1 is SQVTM and CDR2 is ANQGSEA.

The V call is TRBV5-1, the J call TRBJ1-6, with TRBD1 as a possible D gene (5 bases). The germline gives CDR1 SGHRS, CDR2 YFSETQ. CDR3 length: 16 amino acids. V gave up 0 bases and J gave up 5 bases, with 12 bases separating them. The CDR3 is CASSLAGARNNSPLHF. CDR3 nucleotides: TGCGCCAGCAGCTTGGCTGGGGCGCGTAATAATTCACCCCTCCACTTT.

V usage is TRBV3-1 (or the pseudogene TRBV3-2) and J usage is TRBJ1-2; 7 positions match TRBD1. Germline CDR1 LGHDT, CDR2 YNNKEL (reference sequence). The CDR3 totals 11 residues. The J segment lost 7 bases and the V segment lost 8 bases, leaving 4 bases of the junction unmatched. As DNA, the CDR3 is TGTGCCAGCCGACAGGGTCTTGGCTACACCTTC. It yields the protein CASRQGLGYTF.

V usage is TRBV5-1 and J usage is TRBJ1-1; D is unclear. The V and J ends lost 6 bases and 4 bases respectively, with 16 bases between them. Germline V lookup: CDR1 SGHRS, CDR2 YFSETQ. CDR3 length: 14 residues. Here the CDR3 reads CASKHREGSTEAFF. CDR3 DNA sequence: TGCGCCAGCAAGCATAGAGAAGGGAGCACTGAAGCTTTCTTT.

The gene calls are TRBV24-1 and TRBJ2-3; 8 bases are a match to TRBD1. The CDR3 runs to 16 residues. In germline, CDR1 is KGHDR, CDR2 SFDVKD. V was clipped by 1 base and J by 2 bases; unmatched bases: 4. The CDR3: CATSDFGTGDTDTQYF. CDR3 sequence (DNA): TGTGCCACCAGTGATTTTGGGACAGGAGACACAGATACGCAGTATTTT.

CDR3 DNA sequence: TGCGCCAGCAGCCAAGAGCAGGGGTGGTACGAGCAGTACTTC. Amino acids: CASSQEQGWYEQYF. J is TRBJ2-7 and V is TRBV4-3, with a weak D call TRBD1 (6 bases). CDR1 and CDR2 (germline): LGHNA, YSLEER. The CDR3 runs 14 residues. Between the trimmed V and J ends, which lost 0 bases and 4 bases, there was a span of 10 bases.

The chain couples TRBV6-5 to TRBJ2-2, with 9 bases identical to TRBD1. Per germline, CDR1 MNHEY and CDR2 SVGAGI. The CDR3 totals 15 residues. V shed 4 bases and J 3 bases; nucleotides not matched to a gene: 3. The CDR3 protein is CASSSDRGYTGELFF. DNA of the CDR3: TGTGCCAGCAGTTCCGACAGGGGGTACACCGGGGAGCTGTTTTTT.

V usage is TRBV5-6 and J usage is TRBJ1-1; D remains unclear. The CDR3 has 14 amino acids. Trimming took 1 base from V and 4 from J, leaving 11 bases between them. Germline CDR1 SGHDT, CDR2 YYEEEE. The CDR3 DNA follows: TGTGCCAGCAGCTTGCAATATCGGGGCACTGAAGCTTTCTTT. Its protein product is CASSLQYRGTEAFF.

The rearrangement uses TRBV5-4 and TRBJ2-3; D is perhaps TRBD1 (5 bases). Trimming stripped 6 bases from V and 2 bases from J, with 13 bases between. In germline, CDR1 is SGHNT, CDR2 YYREEE (reference sequence). CDR3 length equals 14 residues. The CDR3 loop is CASTLGPDTDTQYF. In DNA form, the CDR3 reads TGTGCCAGCACCCTGGGGCCGGACACAGATACGCAGTATTTT.

This clone was observed a single time. The chain combines TRBV9 with TRBJ1-4; the match to TRBD1 covers 8 bases. The CDR3 runs 14 residues. Trimming cost V 4 bases and J 5 bases; bases outside gene matches: 4. The germline gives CDR1 SGDLS, CDR2 YYNGEE. Written as DNA, the CDR3 is TGTGCCAGCAGCCCGACAGGGGACAATGAAAAACTGTTTTTT. It translates to CASSPTGDNEKLFF. The full variable domain, in which reference TRBV9 and TRBJ1-4 provide the parts outside the CDR3, is DSGVTQTPKHLITATGQRVTLRCSPRSGDLSVYWYQQSLDQGLQFLIQYYNGEERAKGNILERFSAQQFPDLHSELNLSSLELGDSALYFCASSPTGDNEKLFFGSGTQLSVL.

This chain connects TRBV19 to TRBJ2-1; TRBD2 aligns across 8 bases. With V trimmed by 1 base and J by 11 bases, 10 bases remained unmatched. Per the germline V gene, CDR1 is LNHDA and CDR2 is SQIVND (reference sequence). This CDR3 is 15 amino acids long. The CDR3 reads CASSIGGGGTVKQFF. The DNA for the CDR3 is TGTGCCAGTAGTATAGGCGGCGGGGGGACCGTTAAGCAGTTCTTC. Variable domain in full (rest from reference TRBV19 and TRBJ2-1): DGGITQSPKYLFRKEGQNVTLSCEQNLNHDAMYWYRQDPGQGLRLIYYSQIVNDFQKGDIAEGYSVSREKKESFPLTVTSAQKNPTAFYLCASSIGGGGTVKQFFGPGTRLTVL.

This clone has more than one count but fewer than ten. The gene calls are TRBV5-4 and TRBJ2-1; the match to TRBD2 covers 10 bases. This CDR3 region has 13 residues. The junction had 6 bases not matched to a gene; V was cut back by 7 bases and J by 8 bases. CDR1 is SGHNT, CDR2 YYREEE, per germline (reference sequence). The CDR3 DNA follows: TGTGCCAGCGGGCTAGCGGGAGTGGATGAGCAGTTCTTC. This encodes CASGLAGVDEQFF.

This chain uses TRBV12-3 or TRBV12-4 with TRBJ1-1; TRBD1 agrees at 7 bases. CDR3 length: 11 amino acids. V lost 3 bases, J lost 9 bases, and 1 base stayed unmatched. The CDR3 sequence is CASSLGQKAFF. The CDR3 nucleotides read TGTGCCAGCAGTTTGGGACAGAAAGCTTTCTTT.

This clone showed up just a few times. CDR3 nucleotide sequence: TGTGCCAGCAGCCAAGCCGGGTACACTAACTATGGCTACACCTTC. This sequence encodes CASSQAGYTNYGYTF. The V call is TRBV3-1 (or the pseudogene TRBV3-2), the J call TRBJ1-2; D call uncertain. There are 15 residues in the CDR3. V lost 1 base and J 0 bases, leaving 9 bases between the germline ends. Germline-derived CDR1 and CDR2 are LGHDT and YNNKEL (reference sequence).